The clone carrying this T cell receptor (beta chain) was counted between two and nine times. CDR3 size: 17 residues. In germline, CDR1 is KGHSH, CDR2 LQKENI. V gave up 3 bases and J gave up 3 bases, with 21 bases separating them. This entry comes from a study of spatial heterogeneity in lung cancer. TCRdb fed the 5' RACE reads into MiXCR, producing one record per CDR3 protein. The table lists just over 75,000 distinct CDR3 sequences, 7.5% to 9.5% of them singletons. As to time point: sample taken at primary tumor resection. Donation came from approximately 69 patients with untreated early-stage non-small cell lung cancer.

This material consisted of PBMCs, taken at surgery. The receptor comes from a male donor with early-stage non-small cell lung cancer. V is TRBV18 and J is TRBJ2-7, with D tentatively TRBD2 (6 bases). This CDR3 reads CASSPLGGPPLIYEQYF. CDR3 DNA: TGTGCCAGCTCACCCCTTGGAGGGCCTCCCTTAATCTACGAGCAGTACTTC.